This T cell receptor beta chain was identified in a study of T cell repertoires in cytomegalovirus infection. Across the study: Carrying CMV and the relevant HLA type showed in public TCR beta signatures. Study results and limitations: In two of eight donors, the top clonotype was HLA-C-restricted CMV-specific. Summed frequency of shared TCR beta families picked out CMV carriers who also had the relevant HLA.

TCRdb passed the reads through MiXCR, listing each CDR3 protein once. The data show approximately 130,000 distinct CDR3 sequences, with about 24% seen just once and 34% held by the top ten. Only a few counts were recorded for this clonotype. No antigen is known for it. The CDR3 sequence is 18 residues long. The germline V gene encodes CDR1 DFQATT and CDR2 SNEGSKA (reference sequence). Germline trimming cut 1 base from V and 2 bases from J; bases unmatched to any gene: 7. The chain combines TRBV20-1 with TRBJ2-1, with 14 nucleotides matching TRBD2. This TCR was sampled from a human donor in good health (CMV status not recorded). Some clones in this sample may be carry-over from other donors' samples. Sequences were obtained from PBMCs, sequenced either directly or after in vitro stimulation (not recorded which). Here the CDR3 reads CSARGGLAGGIPYNEQFF. For the CDR3, the DNA is TGCAGTGCTAGAGGCGGACTAGCGGGAGGTATCCCCTACAATGAGCAGTTCTTC.